This T cell receptor beta chain appears in the sequencing data of a study of blood T cells in healthy people across ages. Details on this clonotype: The antigen is undetermined.

Regarding the study as a whole: A roughly linear fall in TCR beta diversity per million T cells was seen with increasing age.

A second PCR of about 7 to 11 cycles used a sample-barcoded 5' primer and a J-beta primer mix. TCRdb re-called the 5' RACE reads with MiXCR, one entry per CDR3 protein. The sample lists over a million distinct CDR3 sequences; 35% to 55% were seen once. V lost 1 base and J lost 12, with 13 bases in between. The CDR3 is 12 residues long. Germline V gene lookup returns CDR1 DFQATT and CDR2 SNEGSKA (reference sequence). The sequence derives from a woman in her fifties or sixties in good health. The chain combines TRBV20-1 with TRBJ2-4, with D unresolved. Sequencing input: blood. DNA of the CDR3: TGCAGTGCTAGAGTGGTAAGCAGTCATCAGTACTTC. This codes for CSARVVSSHQYF.